The sequence of this TCR beta chain was determined in a study of metastatic and nonmetastatic thyroid tumors. Overall study context: The comparison covered peripheral blood and tumor or nodule tissue in malignant and benign thyroid patients.

Original analysis: CDR3 differences across clinicopathological groups were used to build a distant-metastasis classifier for papillary thyroid cancer. TCRdb re-called the PCR reads with MiXCR. V and J calls and clone size were set by TCRdb, not the authors. The sample contains more than 20,000 clones, 20% to 25% of which appear only once. Among the patients, none had received any treatment before thyroid surgery. This clone was observed many times. J lost 4 bases, V lost 10 bases, and 10 bases had no gene match. Germline loops: CDR1 SNHLY, CDR2 FYNNEI. This CDR3 spans 14 amino acids. The rearrangement links TRBV2 to TRBJ2-5; TRBD1 agrees at 9 bases. The sequencing sample was made of tumor tissue. The sequence derives from a female donor with papillary thyroid cancer or a benign thyroid nodule (not recorded which). Some clones in this sample may be carry-over from other donors' samples. In DNA form, the CDR3 reads TGTGCCACCTGCCGGGACAGGGTCGGAGAGACCCAGTACTTC. Encoded protein: CATCRDRVGETQYF. The whole variable domain, remainder taken from reference TRBV2 and TRBJ2-5, is EPEVTQTPSHQVTQMGQEVILRCVPISNHLYFYWYRQILGQKVEFLVSFYNNEISEKSEIFDDQFSVERPDGSNFTLKIRSTKLEDSAMYFCATCRDRVGETQYFGPGTRLLVL.